The present T cell receptor beta chain was sequenced within a study of T cell repertoires in cytomegalovirus infection. Overall study context: TCR beta signatures that were public indicated CMV infection and matching HLA type.

TCRdb reprocessed the reads via MiXCR and lists one record per CDR3 protein. The repertoire holds 150,000 to 200,000 distinct CDR3 sequences, with 17% as singletons. Per the germline V gene, CDR1 is MNHEY and CDR2 is SMNVEV (reference sequence). This CDR3 has 12 amino acids. V lost 4 bases, J lost 7 bases, and 8 bases lay in between. In regard to this clonotype: Its antigen is not known.

Regarding the study as a whole: Individuals carrying CMV plus the relevant HLA were identified by cumulative frequency of public TCR beta families. Dominating the ex vivo response were TCR beta clonotypes that were CMV-specific and HLA-C-restricted.

This rearrangement joins TRBV27 to TRBJ2-1; D gene uncertain. Sample: CD8+ T cells from PBMCs. The sequence derives from a human donor in good health (CMV status not recorded). Some clones in this sample may be carry-over from other donors' samples. CDR3 in amino acids: CASSSIGNEQFF. CDR3 bases: TGTGCCAGCAGTTCGATCGGGAATGAGCAGTTCTTC.